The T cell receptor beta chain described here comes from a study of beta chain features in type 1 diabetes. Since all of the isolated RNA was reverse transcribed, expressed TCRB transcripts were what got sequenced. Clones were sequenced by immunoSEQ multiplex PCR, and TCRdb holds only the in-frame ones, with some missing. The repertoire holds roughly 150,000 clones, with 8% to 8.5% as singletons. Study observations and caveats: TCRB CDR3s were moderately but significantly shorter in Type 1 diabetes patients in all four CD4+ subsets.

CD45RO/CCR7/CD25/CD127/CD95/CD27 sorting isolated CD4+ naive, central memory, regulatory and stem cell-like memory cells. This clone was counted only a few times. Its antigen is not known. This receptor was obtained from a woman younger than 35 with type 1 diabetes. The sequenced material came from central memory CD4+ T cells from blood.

CDR3 in amino acids: CASGPDYNEQFF. The CDR3 DNA reads TGTGCCAGCGGCCCAGACTACAATGAGCAGTTCTTC. V and J are TRBV2 and TRBJ2-1; D remains unclear. The length of the CDR3 is 12 residues. V shed 8 bases and J shed 3 bases, with 8 bases lying between them. Per the germline V gene, CDR1 is SNHLY and CDR2 is FYNNEI. Complete variable domain (other parts from reference TRBV2 and TRBJ2-1): EPEVTQTPSHQVTQMGQEVILRCVPISNHLYFYWYRQILGQKVEFLVSFYNNEISEKSEIFDDQFSVERPDGSNFTLKIRSTKLEDSAMYFCASGPDYNEQFFGPGTRLTVL.